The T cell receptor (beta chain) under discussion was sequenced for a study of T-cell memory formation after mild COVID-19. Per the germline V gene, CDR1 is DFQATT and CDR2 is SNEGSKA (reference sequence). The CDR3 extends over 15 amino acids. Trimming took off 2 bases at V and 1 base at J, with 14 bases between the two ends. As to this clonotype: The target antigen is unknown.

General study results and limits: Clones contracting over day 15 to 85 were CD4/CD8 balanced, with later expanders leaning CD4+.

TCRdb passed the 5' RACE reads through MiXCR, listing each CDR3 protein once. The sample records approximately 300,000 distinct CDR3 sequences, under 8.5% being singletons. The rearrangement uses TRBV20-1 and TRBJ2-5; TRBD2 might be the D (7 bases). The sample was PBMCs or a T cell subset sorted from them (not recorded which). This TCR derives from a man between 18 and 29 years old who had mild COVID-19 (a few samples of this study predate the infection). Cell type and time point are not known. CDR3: CSARSWGGGQETQYF. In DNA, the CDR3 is TGCAGTGCTAGATCCTGGGGAGGGGGCCAAGAGACCCAGTACTTC.